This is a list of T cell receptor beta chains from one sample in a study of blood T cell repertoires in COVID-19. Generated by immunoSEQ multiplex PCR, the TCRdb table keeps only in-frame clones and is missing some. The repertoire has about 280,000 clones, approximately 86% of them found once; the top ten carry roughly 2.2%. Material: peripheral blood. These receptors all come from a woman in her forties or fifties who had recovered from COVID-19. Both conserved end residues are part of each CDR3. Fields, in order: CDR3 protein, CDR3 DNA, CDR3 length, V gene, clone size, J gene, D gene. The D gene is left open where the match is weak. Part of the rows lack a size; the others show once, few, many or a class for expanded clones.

CSAEQGNGNTIYF TGCAGCGCTGAACAGGGAAATGGAAACACCATATATTTT 13 TRBV29-1 - TRBJ1-3 -
CASSLARGQGGYTF TGTGCCAGCAGCTTAGCGCGCGGACAGGGAGGCTACACCTTC 14 TRBV7-2 - TRBJ1-2 TRBD1
CASSGAGVTGELFF TGTGCCAGCAGTGGAGCAGGGGTCACCGGGGAGCTGTTTTTT 14 TRBV2 - TRBJ2-2 -
CASSPNRDTEAFF TGTGCCAGCTCACCGAACAGGGACACTGAAGCTTTCTTT 13 TRBV18 - TRBJ1-1 -
CASTDAWRISGNTIYF TGTGCCAGTACCGATGCATGGAGGATCTCTGGAAACACCATATATTTT 16 TRBV19 - TRBJ1-3 -
CASSLEGQGRHTEAFF TGTGCCAGCAGCTTAGAAGGACAGGGGAGGCACACTGAAGCTTTCTTT 16 TRBV7-9 few TRBJ1-1 TRBD1
CAWGRGVQETQYF TGTGCCTGGGGGCGGGGCGTCCAAGAGACCCAGTACTTC 13 TRBV30 - TRBJ2-5 -
CASSGGTADYGYTF TGCGCCAGCAGCGGGGGGACAGCAGACTATGGCTACACCTTC 14 TRBV5-1 - TRBJ1-2 TRBD1
CASSDSWDRVASQPQHF TGTGCCAGCAGTGACTCCTGGGACAGGGTCGCTAGTCAGCCCCAGCATTTT 17 TRBV6-4 - TRBJ1-5 TRBD1
CASSQDRASGTWETQYF TGTGCCAGCAGCCAAGATCGGGCTAGCGGGACCTGGGAGACCCAGTACTTC 17 TRBV4-2 - TRBJ2-5 TRBD2
CASSPGGTVLYEQYF TGTGCCAGCTCACCCGGTGGGACAGTTCTCTACGAGCAGTACTTC 15 TRBV18 - TRBJ2-7 TRBD1
CASSLGGVSYEQYF TGTGCCAGCAGTTTAGGCGGCGTCTCCTACGAGCAGTACTTC 14 TRBV28 - TRBJ2-7 -
CASSEIGGVGEQFF TGTGCCAGCAGTGAAATCGGGGGAGTAGGTGAGCAGTTCTTC 14 TRBV2 - TRBJ2-1 -
CASRDQRDTSYEQYF TGTGCCAGCAGGGACCAACGGGATACTTCCTACGAGCAGTACTTC 15 TRBV6-6 once TRBJ2-7 -
CASSLARGTEAFF TGTGCCAGCAGCTTAGCTCGGGGGACTGAAGCTTTCTTT 13 TRBV11-3 - TRBJ1-1 -
CASSPQTGLSSNQPQHF TGTGCCAGCAGTCCCCAGACAGGGCTCAGTAGCAATCAGCCCCAGCATTTT 17 TRBV28 - TRBJ1-5 TRBD1
CASSLGVGLAGGPDTQYF TGTGCCAGCAGCTTAGGGGTCGGTCTAGCGGGAGGGCCGGATACGCAGTATTTT 18 TRBV7-6 - TRBJ2-3 TRBD2
CASRLSLGNTGELFF TGTGCCAGCAGACTTTCACTAGGAAACACCGGGGAGCTGTTTTTT 15 TRBV4-2 - TRBJ2-2 -
CASSQVIQGAGEQYF TGCGCCAGCAGCCAAGTAATACAGGGGGCAGGTGAGCAGTACTTC 15 TRBV4-1 - TRBJ2-7 TRBD1
CASSWGGGLTNEKLFF TGTGCCAGCAGCTGGGGGGGAGGTTTGACTAATGAAAAACTGTTTTTT 16 TRBV5-4 - TRBJ1-4 -
CASSGRDRGWVGTEAFF TGTGCCAGCAGTGGCCGGGACAGGGGGTGGGTTGGCACTGAAGCTTTCTTT 17 TRBV6-1 - TRBJ1-1 TRBD1
CASSPTGTGGLNTEAFF TGTGCCAGTAGTCCCACCGGGACAGGGGGCTTGAACACTGAAGCTTTCTTT 17 TRBV19 - TRBJ1-1 TRBD1
CASSLASLAVGTYEQYF TGTGCCAGCAGCTTAGCATCACTAGCCGTCGGGACCTACGAGCAGTACTTC 17 TRBV7-2 - TRBJ2-7 -
CASSWRASGVTETQYF TGTGCCAGCAGCTGGCGGGCTAGCGGAGTCACCGAGACCCAGTACTTC 16 TRBV2 - TRBJ2-5 TRBD2
CASSYTVRLTGELFF TGTGCCAGCAGTTACACCGTCCGACTCACCGGGGAGCTGTTTTTT 15 TRBV6-5 - TRBJ2-2 -
CASSPEQEAFF TGTGCCAGCAGCCCTGAGCAAGAAGCTTTCTTT 11 TRBV7-9 - TRBJ1-1 -
CASSQDRSDMNTEAFF TGTGCCAGCAGCCAAGATCGGTCAGACATGAACACTGAAGCTTTCTTT 16 TRBV4-2 - TRBJ1-1 -
CASSYSTGGSSYEQYF TGTGCCAGCAGTTACTCTACAGGGGGCAGTTCCTACGAGCAGTACTTC 16 TRBV6-5 - TRBJ2-7 TRBD1
CASVAGGGLGEQFF TGTGCCAGTGTAGCGGGAGGGGGTTTGGGTGAGCAGTTCTTC 14 TRBV19 - TRBJ2-1 TRBD2